The next 4 T cell receptor beta chains were all read from a single sample in a study of lymphopenia after photon versus proton radiotherapy. Generated by immunoSEQ multiplex PCR, the TCRdb table keeps only in-frame clones and is missing some. The sample contains about 3,000 clones, roughly 93% of which appear only once. Material: peripheral blood, obtained from a patient treated with photon-based radiotherapy. These receptors were obtained from a woman between 70 and 85 years old with pancreatic cancer.

This chain's CDR3 is CSARVREKLFF. The CDR3 region has the DNA TGCAGTGCTAGAGTACGGGAAAAACTGTTTTTT. This chain uses TRBV20-1 with TRBJ1-4; D unresolved. This CDR3 spans 11 amino acids. CDR1 and CDR2 (germline): DFQATT, SNEGSKA (reference sequence). V shed 1 base and J shed 8 bases, with 5 bases lying between them.

The chain combines TRBV6-6 with TRBJ1-5; D remains ambiguous. Trimming shortened V by 5 bases and J by 2 bases, and 13 bases separated the two germline ends. Germline V gene lookup returns CDR1 MNHNY and CDR2 SVGAGI (reference sequence). The CDR3 covers 15 residues. The DNA of the CDR3 is TGTGCCAGCAGTGTTCGGGGTGTAGGCAATCAGCCCCAGCATTTT. This translates into CASSVRGVGNQPQHF.

This rearrangement joins TRBV6-1 to TRBJ2-5; D is unresolved. Trimming took off 6 bases at V and 7 bases at J, with 15 bases between the two ends. Germline values: CDR1 MNHNS, CDR2 SASEGT. This CDR3 is 13 amino acids long. DNA of the CDR3: TGTGCCAGCAGCGCCAAGACTTCGGGGACCCAGTACTTC. Protein product: CASSAKTSGTQYF.

The CDR3 DNA reads TGTGCCAGCAGCTTGAGGGACAGGGGTACCTACGAGCAGTACTTC. It encodes CASSLRDRGTYEQYF. The chain recombines TRBV5-4 with TRBJ2-7, with TRBD1 matching over 10 bases. Germline lookup yields CDR1 SGHNT and CDR2 YYREEE (reference sequence). Unmatched junction bases numbered 3, after V lost 1 base and J lost 2 bases. This CDR3 comprises 15 residues.